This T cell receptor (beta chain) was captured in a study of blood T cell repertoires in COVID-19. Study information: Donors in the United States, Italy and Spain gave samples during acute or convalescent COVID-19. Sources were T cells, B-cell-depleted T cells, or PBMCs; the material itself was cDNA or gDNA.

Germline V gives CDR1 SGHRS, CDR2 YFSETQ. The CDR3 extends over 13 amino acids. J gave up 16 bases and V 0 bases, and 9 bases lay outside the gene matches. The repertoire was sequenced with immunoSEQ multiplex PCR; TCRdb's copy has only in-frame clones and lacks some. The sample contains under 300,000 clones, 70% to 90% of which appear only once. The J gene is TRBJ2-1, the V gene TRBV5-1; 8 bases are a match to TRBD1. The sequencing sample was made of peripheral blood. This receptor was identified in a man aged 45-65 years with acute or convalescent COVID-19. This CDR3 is CASSLGPGQEFFF. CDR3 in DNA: TGCGCCAGCAGCTTGGGCCCGGGACAGGAATTCTTCTTC. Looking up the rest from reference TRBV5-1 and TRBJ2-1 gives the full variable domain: KAGVTQTPRYLIKTRGQQVTLSCSPISGHRSVSWYQQTPGQGLQFLFEYFSETQRNKGNFPGRFSGRQFSNSRSEMNVSTLELGDSALYLCASSLGPGQEFFFGPGTRLTVL.